In this sample, the clone carrying this T cell receptor (beta chain) turned up a few times. What it binds is unknown. Unique molecular identifiers featured in how the TCRbeta library was prepared. In TCRdb, the PCR reads were re-called with MiXCR into one record per CDR3 protein. The table lists about 510,000 distinct CDR3 sequences, roughly 10% of them singletons. This sample stems from a study of T-cell reconstitution after alpha-beta-depleted transplantation in children. Study-level findings and limits: T-cell counts and diversity at one year following transplant were attributed mainly to newly produced T cells. The study traced high day-60 TCRbeta diversity in some patients to surviving recipient T cells and thymic progenitors. As was reported, about two months after transplant, alpha-beta T cells came from several hundred expanded graft clones.

The CDR3 is 16 residues long. In germline, CDR1 is KGHSH, CDR2 LQKENI. V was cut by 0 bases and J by 5 bases, with 17 bases left in between. V is TRBV18 and J is TRBJ2-7; possibly TRBD2 for D (5 bases). The clonotype comes from a female patient aged 2 to 10 who had a stem cell transplant for aplastic anemia, so the T cells may come from the graft donor. The specimen comprised PBMCs, mostly from graft donor cells, sampled 180 days after TCRalphabeta/CD19-depleted stem cell transplant. This CDR3 reads CASSPPRSGLRDEQYF. The CDR3 DNA sequence: TGTGCCAGCTCACCACCGAGATCGGGGTTGCGAGACGAGCAGTACTTC.